Presented here are 7 T cell receptor beta chains from one specimen sequenced in a study of shared clonotypes between healthy human individuals. Sequenced by immunoSEQ multiplex PCR; TCRdb stores in-frame clones only, minus some. The sample contains about 980,000 clones, 76% of which appear only once. Sequenced material: memory CD4+ T cells sorted from blood. Noted subset: CD45RA-negative fraction. All receptors come from a man aged 18 to 29 in good health.

V and J are TRBV9 and TRBJ2-5; no firm D call. V lost 0 bases and J 0 bases, leaving 9 bases between the germline ends. The CDR3 consists of 15 residues. Germline-derived CDR1 and CDR2 are SGDLS and YYNGEE. As DNA, the CDR3 is TGTGCCAGCAGCGTAGGCCCAGAGAACCAAGAGACCCAGTACTTC. Translating gives CASSVGPENQETQYF.

The chain links TRBV28 to TRBJ1-5, with D possibly matching TRBD1 (6 bases). The CDR3 length is 13 residues. In germline, CDR1 is MDHEN, CDR2 SYDVKM. V was clipped by 6 bases and J by 4 bases, with 10 bases between them. The CDR3 reads CASRTGENQPQHF. Written as DNA, the CDR3 is TGTGCCAGCAGGACAGGAGAGAATCAGCCCCAGCATTTT.

The genes are TRBV29-1 and TRBJ1-1; D possibly corresponds to TRBD1 (6 bases). CDR3 length: 13 residues. The V gene's germline CDR1 is SQVTM and CDR2 ANQGSEA. Trimming pared 7 bases from V and 0 bases from J, leaving 12 bases between. This chain's CDR3 is CSGQQGMNTEAFF. Written as DNA, the CDR3 is TGCAGCGGTCAACAGGGAATGAACACTGAAGCTTTCTTT.

This chain's CDR3 is CSGQGVEKLFF. Written as DNA, the CDR3 is TGCAGTGGACAGGGGGTTGAAAAACTGTTTTTT. The genes are TRBV20-1 and TRBJ1-4; 9 bases map to TRBD1. Trimming took 7 bases from V and 7 from J; bases not matched to a gene: 1. Germline loops: CDR1 DFQATT, CDR2 SNEGSKA (reference sequence). This CDR3 region has 11 residues.

This chain uses TRBV7-9 with TRBJ2-5; D assignment may be TRBD1 or TRBD2 (6 bases each). Trimming shortened V by 3 bases and J by 5 bases, and 19 bases separated the two germline ends. CDR1 is SEHNR, CDR2 FQNEAQ, per germline (reference sequence). The CDR3 contains 16 residues. CDR3 in DNA: TGTGCCAGCAGCTTGGGAACAGGGATCGGAGGGGAGACCCAGTACTTC. As protein: CASSLGTGIGGETQYF.

The chain combines TRBV7-8 with TRBJ2-7; D call uncertain. This CDR3 contains 15 residues. Germline-derived CDR1 and CDR2 are SGHVS and FQNEAQ. V lost 1 base, J lost 3 bases, and 13 bases lay in between. CDR3 in DNA: TGTGCCAGCAGCTTAGGTGGGAAGCGAAACTACGAGCAGTACTTC. Protein product: CASSLGGKRNYEQYF.

Only a few counts were recorded for this clone. V is TRBV4-2 and J is TRBJ2-7; D may match TRBD1 or TRBD2 (6 bases each). With 1 base removed from V and 2 bases from J, the gap between germline ends came to 15 bases. Per the germline V gene, CDR1 is LGHNA and CDR2 is YNFKEQ. This CDR3 is built from 16 residues. The CDR3 here is CASSQATPGAPYEQYF. The CDR3 region has the DNA TGTGCCAGCAGCCAAGCGACCCCGGGGGCTCCCTACGAGCAGTACTTC.